Presented here are 27 T cell receptor beta chains from one specimen sequenced in a study of blood T cell repertoires in COVID-19. The repertoire was sequenced with immunoSEQ multiplex PCR; TCRdb's copy has only in-frame clones and lacks some. Altogether fewer than 500,000 clones are present, over 75% being singletons, with the ten largest covering 0.9% to 1%. The sequenced sample consisted of PBMCs or T cells enriched from blood (not recorded which). Receptor source: a woman in her twenties or thirties with acute COVID-19.

The chain is built from TRBV10-1 and TRBJ2-7; 10 bases are a match to TRBD1. Germline trimming cut 4 bases from V and 5 bases from J; bases unmatched to any gene: 11. This CDR3 has 16 amino acids. Germline V gene data show CDR1 as WNHNN and CDR2 as SYGVQD (reference sequence). The CDR3 DNA reads TGCGCCAGCAGTGGAATGGTGGGACAGGGGATCCACGAGCAGTACTTC. It translates to CASSGMVGQGIHEQYF.

Remarks on this clone: One end of the junction fails to match germline, which may point to a read error. This chain joins TRBV6-5 and TRBJ2-3; D uncertain. The length of the CDR3 is 11 residues. Germline V lookup: CDR1 MNHEY, CDR2 SVGAGI. Written as DNA, the CDR3 is TGTGCCAGCAGTTACTCGTCGGTCTTATCATTT. It encodes CASSYSSVLSF.

This clone was observed a single time. This same CDR3 is encoded by further DNA sequences in the sample. This chain links TRBV7-2 with TRBJ2-7, with D possibly being TRBD2 (5 bases). The CDR3 contains 14 residues. Germline V gives CDR1 SGHTA, CDR2 FQGNSA. V was trimmed by 1 base and J by 3 bases, leaving 10 bases between them. CDR3: CASSLGLGSYEQYF. For the CDR3, the DNA is TGTGCCAGCAGCTTAGGGCTAGGGAGCTACGAGCAGTACTTC.

V gene TRBV27 combines with J gene TRBJ1-5; 7 nucleotides match TRBD1. The CDR3 is 15 residues long. J lost 3 bases, V lost 1 base, and 3 bases had no gene match. Germline values: CDR1 MNHEY, CDR2 SMNVEV (reference sequence). The CDR3 nucleotides are TGTGCCAGCAGTTTATACGGGACAGCCAATCAGCCCCAGCATTTT. Amino acid sequence: CASSLYGTANQPQHF.

V is TRBV2 and J is TRBJ2-3; the D is unclear. V was pared by 0 bases and J by 0 bases, with 7 bases between. The CDR3 runs 15 residues. Germline lookup yields CDR1 SNHLY and CDR2 FYNNEI. The CDR3 reads CASSEAQASTDTQYF. CDR3 sequence (DNA): TGTGCCAGCAGTGAAGCGCAGGCCAGCACAGATACGCAGTATTTT.

This chain links TRBV6-5 with TRBJ1-4; D gene unclear. V was pared by 5 bases and J by 11 bases, with 21 bases between. The CDR3 is made up of 15 amino acids. Per the germline V gene, CDR1 is MNHEY and CDR2 is SVGAGI. This chain's CDR3 is CASSPTPGPLWKLFF. As DNA, the CDR3 is TGTGCCAGCAGTCCGACCCCGGGTCCTCTCTGGAAACTGTTTTTT.

The V and J genes are TRBV7-9 and TRBJ1-4; the match to TRBD1 covers 9 bases. Per the germline V gene, CDR1 is SEHNR and CDR2 is FQNEAQ (reference sequence). With V trimmed by 5 bases and J by 7 bases, 8 bases remained unmatched. CDR3 length: 15 residues. CDR3 residues: CASSLPGQGSEKLFF. The CDR3 bases are TGTGCCAGCAGCCTACCGGGACAGGGATCTGAAAAACTGTTTTTT.

This chain links TRBV6-1 with TRBJ2-1; D might be TRBD2 (7 bases). Trimming stripped 1 base from V and 0 bases from J, with 13 bases between. CDR3 size: 17 residues. Germline CDR1 reads MNHNS; CDR2 reads SASEGT. DNA for the CDR3: TGTGCCAGCAGTGAAGGGGGGGGCTCGAGCTCCTACAATGAGCAGTTCTTC. It specifies CASSEGGGSSSYNEQFF.

The chain links TRBV10-3 to TRBJ2-7, with D perhaps TRBD2 (7 bases). The germline gives CDR1 ENHRY, CDR2 SYGVKD. The V gene lost 4 bases and the J gene lost 3 bases, with 16 bases spanning the gap. The CDR3 runs to 15 residues. CDR3 DNA sequence: TGTGCCATCAGTGGGGGAGGGGGGACCCACTACGAGCAGTACTTC. It encodes CAISGGGGTHYEQYF.

The rearrangement links TRBV6-5 to TRBJ2-7, with D perhaps matching TRBD2 (6 bases). Trimming took off 6 bases at V and 3 bases at J, with 15 bases between the two ends. Germline CDR1 reads MNHEY; CDR2 reads SVGAGI. The CDR3 sequence is 14 residues long. The DNA for the CDR3 is TGTGCCAGCAGGGTAGCTGGGGGAGGCTACGAGCAGTACTTC. Protein sequence: CASRVAGGGYEQYF.

The chain combines TRBV30 with TRBJ2-1; TRBD2 agrees at 11 bases. J lost 6 bases, V lost 5 bases, and 6 bases had no gene match. The germline V gene has CDR1 GTSNPN and CDR2 SVGIG (reference sequence). The length of the CDR3 is 14 residues. The CDR3 is CAWALAGGPNEQFF. The CDR3 coding sequence is TGTGCCTGGGCTCTAGCGGGGGGCCCCAATGAGCAGTTCTTC. Supplemented by reference TRBV30 and TRBJ2-1, the full variable domain reads SQTIHQWPATLVQPVGSPLSLECTVEGTSNPNLYWYRQAAGRGLQLLFYSVGIGQISSEVPQNLSASRPQDRQFILSSKKLLLSDSGFYLCAWALAGGPNEQFFGPGTRLTVL.

The V gene is TRBV6-5, the J gene TRBJ2-5; TRBD1 might be the D (5 bases). V gave up 4 bases and J gave up 5 bases, with 14 bases separating them. CDR1 and CDR2 (germline): MNHEY, SVGAGI. This CDR3 spans 14 amino acids. CDR3 residues: CASSFTREWETQYF. In nucleotides, the CDR3 is TGTGCCAGCAGTTTCACCAGGGAATGGGAGACCCAGTACTTC.

This rearrangement joins TRBV29-1 to TRBJ2-4, with TRBD2 as a possible D gene (6 bases). CDR3 size: 16 residues. Germline V lookup: CDR1 SQVTM, CDR2 ANQGSEA. The CDR3 protein is CSVMTAGPLAKNIQYF. The CDR3, as DNA: TGCTCCGTCATGACGGCGGGGCCGCTAGCCAAAAACATTCAGTACTTC.

V and J are TRBV5-8 and TRBJ1-5; D remains unclear. From germline, CDR1 is SGHTS and CDR2 YDEGEE. Trimming took 1 base from V and 0 from J, leaving 8 bases between them. The CDR3 is 15 residues long. The DNA of the CDR3 is TGTGCCAGCAGCTTGTCCAGTCATAGCAATCAGCCCCAGCATTTT. Its protein is CASSLSSHSNQPQHF. The whole variable domain, filled in from reference TRBV5-8 and TRBJ1-5, reads EAGVTQSPTHLIKTRGQQATLRCSPISGHTSVYWYQQALGLGLQFLLWYDEGEERNRGNFPPRFSGRQFPNYSSELNVNALELEDSALYLCASSLSSHSNQPQHFGDGTRLSIL.

The chain joins TRBV30 to TRBJ2-1; TRBD1 agrees at 11 bases. The V and J ends lost 8 bases and 6 bases, in that order; junction bases with no gene match: 6. This CDR3 spans 13 amino acids. Germline values: CDR1 GTSNPN, CDR2 SVGIG (reference sequence). CDR3 sequence: CAKKDRGPNEQFF. The CDR3 nucleotides are TGTGCCAAAAAGGACAGGGGGCCCAATGAGCAGTTCTTC.

This rearrangement joins TRBV7-9 to TRBJ2-7; TRBD1 is a possible D gene (5 bases). The CDR3 runs to 17 residues. The V and J ends lost 5 bases and 4 bases respectively, with 24 bases between them. Germline CDR1 and CDR2: SEHNR and FQNEAQ (reference sequence). CDR3 in amino acids: CASSPSHRSSVAYEQYF. CDR3 DNA sequence: TGTGCCAGCAGCCCCAGCCACAGGTCGTCAGTCGCATACGAGCAGTACTTC.

The chain joins TRBV3-1 (or the pseudogene TRBV3-2) to TRBJ2-5, with D perhaps TRBD1 (5 bases). The CDR3 extends over 14 amino acids. Germline CDR1 is LGHDT and CDR2 is YNNKEL (reference sequence). V lost 11 bases and J lost 1, with 17 bases in between. CDR3 nucleotide sequence: TGTGCCCGACAGAAGACAGATGTCCAAGAGACCCAGTACTTC. It translates to CARQKTDVQETQYF.

The rearrangement uses TRBV9 and TRBJ1-2, with TRBD1 matching over 7 bases. Trimming cost V 2 bases and J 2 bases; bases outside gene matches: 9. This CDR3 is 16 amino acids long. Per germline, CDR1 SGDLS and CDR2 YYNGEE. The CDR3 region has the DNA TGTGCCAGCAGCGTTGGCAACAGGGGTGGAAACTATGGCTACACCTTC. This codes for CASSVGNRGGNYGYTF.

The chain couples TRBV6-5 to TRBJ1-5, with D perhaps TRBD1 (6 bases). CDR1 is MNHEY and CDR2 is SVGAGI in the germline V gene. Trimming stripped 10 bases from V and 7 bases from J, with 17 bases between. The length of the CDR3 is 13 residues. The CDR3 here is CATFTGSRQPQHF. The CDR3 region has the DNA TGTGCCACCTTTACAGGGTCACGGCAGCCCCAGCATTTT.

The gene calls are TRBV7-9 and TRBJ1-1; D may be TRBD1 (5 bases). CDR1 is SEHNR and CDR2 is FQNEAQ in the germline V gene (reference sequence). The CDR3 covers 14 residues. Trimming cost V 1 base and J 4 bases, with 10 bases left between them. The CDR3 sequence: CASSLGSGATEAFF. The CDR3 DNA reads TGTGCCAGCAGCTTAGGTAGTGGGGCCACTGAAGCTTTCTTT.

V and J are TRBV4-1 and TRBJ2-7; TRBD1 might be the D (6 bases). V lost 3 bases to trimming and J lost 0 bases, with 15 bases between them. In germline, CDR1 is MGHRA, CDR2 YSYEKL. The length of the CDR3 is 16 residues. This CDR3 is CASSQGRGGHSYEQYF. As DNA, the CDR3 is TGCGCCAGCAGCCAGGGGCGAGGGGGACACTCCTACGAGCAGTACTTC.

V is TRBV29-1 and J is TRBJ2-7; 7 bases are a match to TRBD2. The CDR3 spans 14 residues. J gave up 2 bases and V 5 bases, and 9 bases lay outside the gene matches. Germline CDR1 and CDR2: SQVTM and ANQGSEA. CDR3 nucleotide sequence: TGCAGCGTTCTCCCCGGGACTAACCCCTACGAGCAGTACTTC. This codes for CSVLPGTNPYEQYF.

The chain recombines TRBV4-3 with TRBJ2-7; the match to TRBD2 covers 7 bases. Germline V gene lookup returns CDR1 LGHNA and CDR2 YSLEER. CDR3 size: 15 residues. The J segment lost 2 bases and the V segment lost 0 bases, leaving 4 bases of the junction unmatched. This CDR3 reads CASSQDGAGAYEQYF. CDR3 nucleotides: TGCGCCAGCAGCCAAGACGGTGCGGGGGCCTACGAGCAGTACTTC.

The CDR3 DNA follows: TGTGCCAGCAGTCGGTACAGGGGGGGGTATGGCTACACCTTC. It specifies CASSRYRGGYGYTF. The J gene is TRBJ1-2, the V gene TRBV6-5, with TRBD1 identical over 8 bases. V gave up 5 bases and J gave up 5 bases; unmatched junction bases: 7. This CDR3 is built from 14 residues. CDR1 is MNHEY, CDR2 SVGAGI, per germline.

J is TRBJ1-2 and V is TRBV28; 9 positions match TRBD1. CDR1 and CDR2 (germline): MDHEN, SYDVKM. V dropped 7 bases and J dropped 5; count of bases not matched to a gene: 14. The CDR3 is 16 residues long. The CDR3 sequence: CASTLAGTGIHYGYTF. In nucleotides, the CDR3 is TGTGCCAGCACCCTGGCCGGGACAGGGATCCATTATGGCTACACCTTC.

The chain has TRBV19 and TRBJ2-7, with 8 positions matching TRBD1. Germline V CDR1 and CDR2: LNHDA, SQIVND (reference sequence). The CDR3 is 15 residues long. J was trimmed by 3 bases and V by 4 bases; bases with no gene match: 8. This CDR3 is CASSTLTGTGYEQYF. The CDR3 region has the DNA TGTGCCAGTAGTACCTTAACCGGGACAGGCTACGAGCAGTACTTC.

This sequence joins TRBV24-1 and TRBJ2-1, with D possibly TRBD2 on 7 matching bases. V lost 5 bases and J lost 10, with 14 bases in between. CDR3 length equals 13 residues. Germline-derived CDR1 and CDR2 are KGHDR and SFDVKD. For the CDR3, the DNA is TGTGCCACCAGTGGTCCCAGGGGAGGGGAGCAGTTCTTC. Its protein product is CATSGPRGGEQFF.